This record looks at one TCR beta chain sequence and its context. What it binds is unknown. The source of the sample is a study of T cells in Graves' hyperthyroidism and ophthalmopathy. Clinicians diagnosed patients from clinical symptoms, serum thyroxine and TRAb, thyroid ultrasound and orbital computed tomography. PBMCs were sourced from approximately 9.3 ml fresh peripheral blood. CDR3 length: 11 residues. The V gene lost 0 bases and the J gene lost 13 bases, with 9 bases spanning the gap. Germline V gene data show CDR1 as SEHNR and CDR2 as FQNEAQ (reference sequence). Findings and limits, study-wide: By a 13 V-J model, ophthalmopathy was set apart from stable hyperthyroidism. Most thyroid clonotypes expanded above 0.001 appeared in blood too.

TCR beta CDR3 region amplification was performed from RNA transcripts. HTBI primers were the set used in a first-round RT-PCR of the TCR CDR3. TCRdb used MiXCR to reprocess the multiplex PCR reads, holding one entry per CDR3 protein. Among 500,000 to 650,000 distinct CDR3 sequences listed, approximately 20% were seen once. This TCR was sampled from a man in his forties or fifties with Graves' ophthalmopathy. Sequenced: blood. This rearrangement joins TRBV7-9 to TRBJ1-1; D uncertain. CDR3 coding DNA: TGTGCCAGCAGCTTAGCCTTGAGAGATTTCTTT. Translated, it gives CASSLALRDFF.